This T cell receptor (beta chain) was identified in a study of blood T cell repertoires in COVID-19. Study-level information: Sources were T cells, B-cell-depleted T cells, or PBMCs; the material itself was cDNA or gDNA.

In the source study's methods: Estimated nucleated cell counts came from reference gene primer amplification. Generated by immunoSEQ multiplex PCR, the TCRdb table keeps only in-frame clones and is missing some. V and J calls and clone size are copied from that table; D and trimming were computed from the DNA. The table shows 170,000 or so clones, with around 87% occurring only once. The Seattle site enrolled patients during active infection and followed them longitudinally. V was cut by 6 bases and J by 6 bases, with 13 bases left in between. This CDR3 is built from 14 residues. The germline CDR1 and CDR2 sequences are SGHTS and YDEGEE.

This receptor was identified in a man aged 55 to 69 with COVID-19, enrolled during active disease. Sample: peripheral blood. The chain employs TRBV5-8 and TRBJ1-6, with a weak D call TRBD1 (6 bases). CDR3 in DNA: TGTGCCAGCACCGTACAGGGATTTAATTCACCCCTCCACTTT. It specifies CASTVQGFNSPLHF.